The clone carrying this T cell receptor (beta chain) was counted between two and nine times. The source of the sample is a study of control samples from healthy donors and cancer patients. V was cut by 4 bases and J by 2 bases, with 10 bases left in between. Per germline, CDR1 SGHRS and CDR2 YFSETQ. This CDR3 has 13 amino acids. Sequenced by immunoSEQ multiplex PCR; TCRdb stores in-frame clones only, minus some. The sample carries 40,000 to 60,000 clones, approximately 91% recorded once. Input material: PBMCs. This receptor was obtained from a man in his fifties or sixties with head and neck cancer. The chain carries TRBV5-1 and TRBJ2-7; TRBD2 might be the D (5 bases). The DNA of the CDR3 is TGCGCCAGCAGCGAGCTAGCAGCCTACGAGCAGTACTTC. Protein product: CASSELAAYEQYF.